Listed here are 30 T cell receptor beta chains from one sample, sequenced in a study of shared clonotypes between healthy human individuals. TCRdb's table, derived via immunoSEQ multiplex PCR, lists solely in-frame clones and lacks some. The sample lists approximately 1,500,000 clones; roughly 96% were seen once. Sequencing used naive CD4+ T cells sorted from blood. Subset indicated: CD45RA+ positively selected. The receptors shown here come from a man aged 25-40 years in good health.

The chain recombines TRBV7-9 with TRBJ2-2, with 11 bases aligning to TRBD1. V trimming: 5 bases; J trimming: 4 bases; junction bases outside the gene matches: 9. This CDR3 has 17 residues. Germline-derived CDR1 and CDR2 are SEHNR and FQNEAQ (reference sequence). CDR3 residues: CASSPYGQGASTGELFF. DNA of the CDR3: TGTGCCAGCAGCCCCTATGGACAGGGGGCAAGCACCGGGGAGCTGTTTTTT.

This clone was seen only once. Different DNA sequences within this sample yield the same CDR3. The chain is built from TRBV10-1 and TRBJ2-1; D uncertain. CDR3 length: 12 amino acids. Looked up from germline, CDR1 is WNHNN and CDR2 is SYGVQD (reference sequence). Trimming removed 0 bases from V and 7 bases from J, with 4 bases in between. The CDR3 region has the DNA TGCGCCAGCAGTGAGTCGGTAAATGAGCAGTTCTTC. The encoded protein is CASSESVNEQFF.

J is TRBJ2-5 and V is TRBV5-1, with TRBD2 as a possible D gene (5 bases). The CDR3 extends over 16 amino acids. The ends were cut back, 0 bases at V and 2 bases at J, with 14 bases in the middle. Germline lookup yields CDR1 SGHRS and CDR2 YFSETQ. CDR3 region: CASSLARASLQETQYF. The CDR3 coding sequence is TGCGCCAGCAGCTTGGCCCGGGCTAGCCTACAAGAGACCCAGTACTTC.

The chain employs TRBV28 and TRBJ2-5; D assignment may be TRBD1 or TRBD2 (5 bases each). The CDR3 consists of 14 residues. Trimming removed 2 bases at V and 5 bases at J, with 12 bases between. Germline V gene sequence: CDR1 MDHEN, CDR2 SYDVKM. CDR3 loop: CASSLLGGWETQYF. Here the CDR3 DNA reads TGTGCCAGCAGTTTACTTGGGGGTTGGGAGACCCAGTACTTC.

The sample holds one count of this clone. This chain connects TRBV27 to TRBJ1-5; D perhaps matches TRBD1 (5 bases). V lost 3 bases to trimming and J lost 6 bases, with 21 bases between them. This CDR3 is built from 17 residues. Germline V gene data show CDR1 as MNHEY and CDR2 as SMNVEV (reference sequence). The CDR3 region is CASSFFGIRPGTQPQHF. CDR3 in DNA: TGTGCCAGCAGTTTTTTCGGAATACGCCCGGGGACTCAGCCCCAGCATTTT.

The J gene is TRBJ2-7, the V gene TRBV6-1, with TRBD1 matching over 11 bases. J gave up 4 bases and V 2 bases, and 13 bases lay outside the gene matches. This CDR3 has 18 residues. Germline loops: CDR1 MNHNS, CDR2 SASEGT. The CDR3 reads CASSENSGLGQGGYEQYF. The CDR3 nucleotides read TGTGCCAGCAGTGAAAATTCCGGCCTGGGACAGGGGGGGTACGAGCAGTACTTC.

V gene TRBV7-6 combines with J gene TRBJ2-4, with D unresolved. V lost 0 bases and J lost 3, with 9 bases in between. Germline CDR1 SGHVS, CDR2 FNYEAQ. This CDR3 comprises 15 residues. CDR3 nucleotides: TGTGCCAGCAGCTTAGCGGGCTTTGGCAAAAACATTCAGTACTTC. This sequence encodes CASSLAGFGKNIQYF. Complete variable domain (other parts from reference TRBV7-6 and TRBJ2-4): GAGVSQSPRYKVTKRGQDVALRCDPISGHVSLYWYRQALGQGPEFLTYFNYEAQQDKSGLPNDRFSAERPEGSISTLTIQRTEQRDSAMYRCASSLAGFGKNIQYFGAGTRLSVL.

As to this clone: This CDR3 is also generated by other DNA sequences in the sample. J is TRBJ2-7 and V is TRBV7-9, with 9 bases lining up with TRBD1. The CDR3 runs 14 residues. Germline V CDR1 and CDR2: SEHNR, FQNEAQ (reference sequence). Trimming removed 3 bases from V and 4 bases from J; junction bases left unmatched: 4. The CDR3 region is CASSLGQGRYEQYF. The CDR3 DNA reads as TGTGCCAGCAGCTTGGGACAGGGCCGATACGAGCAGTACTTC. The entire variable domain, with the rest obtained from reference TRBV7-9 and TRBJ2-7, is as follows: DTGVSQNPRHKITKRGQNVTFRCDPISEHNRLYWYRQTLGQGPEFLTYFQNEAQLEKSRLLSDRFSAERPKGSFSTLEIQRTEQGDSAMYLCASSLGQGRYEQYFGPGTRLTVT.

Concerning this clone: Other DNA sequences in this specimen translate into the identical CDR3. The V gene is TRBV19, the J gene TRBJ2-7; no clear D. CDR3 length: 12 residues. V lost 7 bases to trimming and J lost 0 bases, with 7 bases between them. Germline-derived CDR1 and CDR2 are LNHDA and SQIVND (reference sequence). The CDR3 spells CASMSSSYEQYF. DNA for the CDR3: TGTGCCAGTATGAGCAGCTCCTACGAGCAGTACTTC.

The chain couples TRBV6-6 to TRBJ1-4, with D uncertain. Trimming removed 2 bases from V and 0 bases from J, with 4 bases in between. This CDR3 comprises 14 residues. From germline, CDR1 is MNHNY and CDR2 SVGAGI (reference sequence). The CDR3 coding sequence is TGTGCCAGCAGTTACAAAGCAACTAATGAAAAACTGTTTTTT. It translates to CASSYKATNEKLFF.

The V and J genes are TRBV25-1 and TRBJ1-5; TRBD1 matches 9 bases. V shed 7 bases and J 5 bases; nucleotides not matched to a gene: 6. The CDR3 totals 14 residues. Germline values: CDR1 MGHDK, CDR2 SYGVNS. DNA of the CDR3: TGTGCCAGCACTTCGGGACAGGGAGATCAGCCCCAGCATTTT. Translated: CASTSGQGDQPQHF.

The V and J genes are TRBV4-2 and TRBJ2-1, with 11 nucleotides matching TRBD2. V lost 0 bases to trimming and J lost 4 bases; unmatched junction nucleotides: 11. The CDR3 consists of 19 residues. Per the germline V gene, CDR1 is LGHNA and CDR2 is YNFKEQ. The DNA of the CDR3 is TGTGCCAGCAGCCAAGATATGACTAGCGGGATAGCGGGTTACAATGAGCAGTTCTTC. This translates into CASSQDMTSGIAGYNEQFF.

The rearrangement links TRBV28 to TRBJ1-1; D is unclear. The CDR3 is 14 amino acids. Germline CDR1 is MDHEN and CDR2 is SYDVKM. V was shortened by 6 bases and J by 5 bases, with 16 bases between the two germline ends. The CDR3 nucleotides are TGTGCCAGCAGGGGTACGGAGACTAGGACTGAAGCTTTCTTT. It specifies CASRGTETRTEAFF.

The chain is built from TRBV6-1 and TRBJ2-1; D not resolved. Trimming took off 0 bases at V and 2 bases at J, with 14 bases between the two ends. The length of the CDR3 is 17 residues. Germline values: CDR1 MNHNS, CDR2 SASEGT. CDR3 loop: CASSEALRVATYNEQFF. The CDR3 DNA follows: TGTGCCAGCAGTGAAGCGCTTCGGGTAGCCACCTACAATGAGCAGTTCTTC.

V usage is TRBV7-8 and J usage is TRBJ1-4; TRBD1 agrees at 7 bases. Germline-derived CDR1 and CDR2 are SGHVS and FQNEAQ. With 4 bases clipped from V and 8 bases from J, the junction kept 10 bases outside the gene matches. This CDR3 is 15 amino acids long. CDR3 sequence reads: CASSWKQGGGEKLFF. CDR3 sequence (DNA): TGTGCCAGCAGCTGGAAGCAGGGGGGAGGCGAAAAACTGTTTTTT.

V usage is TRBV5-4 and J usage is TRBJ2-3, with D possibly being TRBD1 (6 bases). The CDR3 runs 17 residues. Germline V lookup: CDR1 SGHNT, CDR2 YYREEE (reference sequence). V lost 0 bases, J lost 0 bases, and 14 bases lay in between. CDR3 amino acids: CASSLGLTGSSTDTQYF. DNA of the CDR3: TGTGCCAGCAGCTTGGGGTTGACAGGTAGTAGCACAGATACGCAGTATTTT. Combining the CDR3 with reference TRBV5-4 and TRBJ2-3 gives the whole variable domain ETGVTQSPTHLIKTRGQQVTLRCSSQSGHNTVSWYQQALGQGPQFIFQYYREEENGRGNFPPRFSGLQFPNYSSELNVNALELDDSALYLCASSLGLTGSSTDTQYFGPGTRLTVL.

This sequence joins TRBV28 and TRBJ2-3; D possibly corresponds to TRBD2 (5 bases). The V end lost 2 bases, the J end lost 0 bases, and 12 bases lay between the germline ends. This CDR3 has 16 amino acids. Germline lookup yields CDR1 MDHEN and CDR2 SYDVKM. In DNA, the CDR3 is TGTGCCAGCAGTTTAGGAAGCGGCCTCAGCACAGATACGCAGTATTTT. Residues: CASSLGSGLSTDTQYF. Filled out from reference TRBV28 and TRBJ2-3, the complete variable domain reads DVKVTQSSRYLVKRTGEKVFLECVQDMDHENMFWYRQDPGLGLRLIYFSYDVKMKEKGDIPEGYSVSREKKERFSLILESASTNQTSMYLCASSLGSGLSTDTQYFGPGTRLTVL.

The genes are TRBV5-4 and TRBJ2-1; 9 nucleotides line up with TRBD2. The J segment lost 4 bases and the V segment lost 4 bases, leaving 6 bases of the junction unmatched. Germline values: CDR1 SGHNT, CDR2 YYREEE (reference sequence). This CDR3 contains 15 residues. The CDR3: CASSISGGGYNEQFF. The CDR3, as DNA: TGTGCCAGCAGCATTAGCGGGGGCGGATACAATGAGCAGTTCTTC. Full variable domain (rest looked up from reference TRBV5-4 and TRBJ2-1): ETGVTQSPTHLIKTRGQQVTLRCSSQSGHNTVSWYQQALGQGPQFIFQYYREEENGRGNFPPRFSGLQFPNYSSELNVNALELDDSALYLCASSISGGGYNEQFFGPGTRLTVL.

The chain employs TRBV11-3 and TRBJ2-3; TRBD2 might be the D (5 bases). This CDR3 comprises 12 residues. The germline V gene has CDR1 SGHNT and CDR2 YENEEA. V was clipped by 5 bases and J by 2 bases, with 5 bases between them. Here the CDR3 DNA reads TGTGCCAGCAGCCGGGACACAGATACGCAGTATTTT. This translates into CASSRDTDTQYF.

The genes are TRBV6-1 and TRBJ2-3; 9 bases fit TRBD1. The germline V gene has CDR1 MNHNS and CDR2 SASEGT. The CDR3 loop spans 18 amino acids. V dropped 2 bases and J dropped 1; count of bases not matched to a gene: 10. CDR3 in DNA: TGTGCCAGCAGTGAACCATTTCCCCGGGACAGGGGCACAGATACGCAGTATTTT. Protein: CASSEPFPRDRGTDTQYF.

The rearrangement joins TRBV27 to TRBJ2-5; maybe TRBD1 (5 bases). The V end was cut by 5 bases, the J end by 6 bases, with 13 bases between. Germline CDR1 and CDR2: MNHEY and SMNVEV (reference sequence). This CDR3 comprises 13 residues. The CDR3 region has the DNA TGTGCCAGCAGTCTGGGGCTCGTGCAGACCCAGTACTTC. Its translation: CASSLGLVQTQYF.

The chain uses TRBV11-2 and TRBJ2-2; no definite D call. The V end was cut by 4 bases, the J end by 5 bases, with 5 bases between. Germline V gene lookup returns CDR1 SGHAT and CDR2 FQNNGV. The CDR3 length is 12 residues. The CDR3 DNA reads TGTGCCAGCAGCTCCTATACCGGGGAGCTGTTTTTT. It encodes CASSSYTGELFF. The whole variable domain, remainder taken from reference TRBV11-2 and TRBJ2-2, is EAGVAQSPRYKIIEKRQSVAFWCNPISGHATLYWYQQILGQGPKLLIQFQNNGVVDDSQLPKDRFSAERLKGVDSTLKIQPAKLEDSAVYLCASSSYTGELFFGEGSRLTVL.

The V call is TRBV28, the J call TRBJ2-2; possible D gene TRBD1, 6 bases. In germline, CDR1 is MDHEN, CDR2 SYDVKM. V shed 6 bases and J shed 7 bases, with 18 bases lying between them. The CDR3 runs 15 residues. CDR3 sequence: CASRTHTGIFGELFF. CDR3 bases: TGTGCCAGCAGGACTCACACAGGGATATTCGGGGAGCTGTTTTTT.

This chain links TRBV27 with TRBJ2-1; 7 bases match TRBD2. V lost 7 bases to trimming and J lost 8 bases; unmatched junction nucleotides: 8. The germline V gene has CDR1 MNHEY and CDR2 SMNVEV (reference sequence). CDR3 length: 13 residues. CDR3 sequence (DNA): TGTGCCAGCATTGGACGGGAGGTATATGAGCAGTTCTTC. Translation gives CASIGREVYEQFF.

V is TRBV30 and J is TRBJ1-1, with D tentatively TRBD1 (5 bases). From germline, CDR1 is GTSNPN and CDR2 SVGIG (reference sequence). Trimming stripped 2 bases from V and 8 bases from J, with 12 bases between. The CDR3 extends over 12 amino acids. The CDR3 DNA reads as TGTGCCTGGAGTCGGGACCGAGACGAAGCTTTCTTT. It translates to CAWSRDRDEAFF. The variable domain in full, with the rest retrieved from reference TRBV30 and TRBJ1-1, is SQTIHQWPATLVQPVGSPLSLECTVEGTSNPNLYWYRQAAGRGLQLLFYSVGIGQISSEVPQNLSASRPQDRQFILSSKKLLLSDSGFYLCAWSRDRDEAFFGQGTRLTVV.

CDR3 sequence: CASSVAAAAEQYF. For the CDR3, the DNA is TGTGCCAGCAGTGTAGCGGCCGCCGCCGAGCAGTACTTC. The chain joins TRBV6-5 to TRBJ2-7; D is perhaps TRBD2 (6 bases). Per the germline V gene, CDR1 is MNHEY and CDR2 is SVGAGI. V lost 5 bases to trimming and J lost 6 bases, with 14 bases between them. The length of the CDR3 is 13 residues.

The gene calls are TRBV6-5 and TRBJ1-5, with D possibly matching TRBD1 (6 bases). Trimming took off 2 bases at V and 2 bases at J, with 13 bases between the two ends. The length of the CDR3 is 16 residues. Germline V lookup: CDR1 MNHEY, CDR2 SVGAGI. The CDR3 nucleotides read TGTGCCAGCAGTTACATGAGGGGGGACGGCAATCAGCCCCAGCATTTT. It codes for CASSYMRGDGNQPQHF.

The CDR3 reads CASSQRPTKNNEQFF. The CDR3 DNA sequence: TGTGCCAGCAGCCAAAGGCCGACAAAAAACAATGAGCAGTTCTTC. The V call is TRBV16, the J call TRBJ2-1; D remains ambiguous. The CDR3 consists of 15 residues. Trimming left V 2 bases short and J 5 bases short, with 13 bases between. Germline V gives CDR1 KGHSY, CDR2 FQNENV.

This chain joins TRBV7-9 and TRBJ2-7, with TRBD1 matching 10 bases. The CDR3 runs to 16 residues. Looked up from germline, CDR1 is SEHNR and CDR2 is FQNEAQ (reference sequence). Germline trimming cut 8 bases from V and 3 bases from J; bases unmatched to any gene: 13. CDR3 coding DNA: TGTGCCAGCCTCGGACAGGGGGTACAGCCAGACTACGAGCAGTACTTC. This encodes CASLGQGVQPDYEQYF.

About this clone itself: In the same sample, other DNA sequences code for this CDR3. This sequence joins TRBV5-1 and TRBJ1-1; D unresolved. This CDR3 spans 14 amino acids. The V end was cut by 0 bases, the J end by 0 bases, with 6 bases between. The germline V gene encodes CDR1 SGHRS and CDR2 YFSETQ. This chain's CDR3 is CASSLGVMNTEAFF. CDR3 bases: TGCGCCAGCAGCTTGGGGGTAATGAACACTGAAGCTTTCTTT.